There are many counts of the clone carrying this T cell receptor (beta chain). Germline CDR1 DFQATT, CDR2 SNEGSKA (reference sequence). The CDR3 contains 14 residues. This entry belongs to a study of T cells in Graves' hyperthyroidism and ophthalmopathy. There were TCR beta CDR3 regions amplified from RNA transcripts. The study used the HTBI primer set for a first-round RT-PCR of the TCR CDR3. TCRdb reprocessed the multiplex PCR reads with MiXCR, giving one entry per CDR3 protein. The table has a few hundred thousand distinct CDR3 sequences, approximately 15% seen once. The sequence was obtained from a woman aged 40-49 years with Graves' ophthalmopathy. V is TRBV20-1 and J is TRBJ2-7; D is perhaps TRBD1 or TRBD2 (6 bases each). The sequencing input was blood. CDR3 in amino acids: CSVWRGASSYEQYF. CDR3 coding DNA: TGCAGCGTTTGGAGGGGGGCGAGCTCCTACGAGCAGTACTTC.